These 2 T cell receptor beta chains share one sample of origin, sequenced in a study of cytomegalovirus exposure and HLA in healthy donors. The PCR was carried out with 60 Vbeta primers and 13 Jbeta primers. This table comes from immunoSEQ multiplex PCR, and its TCRdb copy is limited to in-frame clones, with some not included. The repertoire holds some 110,000 clones, with 70% to 85% as singletons. Material for sequencing was PBMCs. The source is a man between 60 and 75 years old in good health and CMV-seronegative.

V gene TRBV5-1 combines with J gene TRBJ2-3; 9 bases match TRBD1. CDR3 size: 18 residues. V shed 2 bases and J 2 bases; nucleotides not matched to a gene: 12. Germline V lookup: CDR1 SGHRS, CDR2 YFSETQ. The CDR3 sequence is CASSFTTPGQGPTDTQYF. DNA of the CDR3: TGCGCCAGCAGCTTCACTACTCCGGGACAGGGACCCACAGATACGCAGTATTTT.

The J gene is TRBJ2-2, the V gene TRBV7-7; perhaps TRBD2 as D (7 bases). The CDR3 is 15 amino acids. V lost 8 bases and J lost 3, with 16 bases in between. Germline loops: CDR1 SSHAT, CDR2 FNYEAQ (reference sequence). DNA of the CDR3: TGTGCCAGCGGGGGGGGCGTCATAGACACCGGGGAGCTGTTTTTT. This translates into CASGGGVIDTGELFF.